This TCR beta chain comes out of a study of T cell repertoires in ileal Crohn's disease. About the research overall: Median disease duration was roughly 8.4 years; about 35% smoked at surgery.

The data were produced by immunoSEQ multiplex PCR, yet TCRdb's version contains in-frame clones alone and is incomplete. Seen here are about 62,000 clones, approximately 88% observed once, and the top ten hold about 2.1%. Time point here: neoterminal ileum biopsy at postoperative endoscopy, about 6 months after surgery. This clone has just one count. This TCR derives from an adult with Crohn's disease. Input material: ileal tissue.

The chain's CDR3 is CASSRGGGAGELFF. CDR3 coding DNA: TGTGCCAGCAGCCGAGGTGGCGGCGCCGGGGAGCTGTTTTTT. The chain combines TRBV7-2 with TRBJ2-2, with unresolved D. The CDR3 length is 14 residues. V was cut by 5 bases and J by 6 bases, with 13 bases left in between. The germline gives CDR1 SGHTA, CDR2 FQGNSA.